This T cell receptor (beta chain) appears in the sequencing data of a study of T cells in tuberculosis. The study, taken as a whole, reports: Smaller alpha distances in active tuberculosis partly reflected shorter CDR3-alpha lengths.

As for this clone: What it recognizes is unknown.

Described time point: new active TB diagnosis, blood taken before or within 7 days of starting treatment. HIV-seronegative South African adults aged 18 years or older had newly diagnosed active tuberculosis. The J segment lost 4 bases and the V segment lost 6 bases, leaving 6 bases of the junction unmatched. In germline, CDR1 is SGHAT, CDR2 FQNNGV. This CDR3 has 15 amino acids. Only in-frame clones appear in the TCRdb table, and some are missing; sequencing was by immunoSEQ multiplex PCR. This table has about 49,000 clones, about 95% appearing once. Sequenced material: PBMCs, taken at tuberculosis diagnosis. The sequence was obtained from an adult with tuberculosis. V is TRBV11-2 and J is TRBJ2-7, with 13 bases that match TRBD2. The CDR3: CASSRLTSGRYEQYF. As DNA, the CDR3 is TGTGCCAGCAGTCGACTGACTAGCGGGAGGTACGAGCAGTACTTC.